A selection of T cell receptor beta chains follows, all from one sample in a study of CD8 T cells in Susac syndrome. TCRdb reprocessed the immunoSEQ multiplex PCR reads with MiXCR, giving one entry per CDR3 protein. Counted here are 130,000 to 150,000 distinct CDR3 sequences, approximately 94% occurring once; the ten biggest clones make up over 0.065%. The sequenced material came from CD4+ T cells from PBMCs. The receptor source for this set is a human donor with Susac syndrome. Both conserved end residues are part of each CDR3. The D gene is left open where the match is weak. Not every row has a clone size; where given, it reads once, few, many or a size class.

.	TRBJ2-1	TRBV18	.	CASSPGGANEQFF	TGTGCCAGCTCACCAGGTGGAGCCAATGAGCAGTTCTTC
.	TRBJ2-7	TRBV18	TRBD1	CASSIGQGYEQYF	TGTGCCAGCTCCATCGGACAGGGCTACGAGCAGTACTTC
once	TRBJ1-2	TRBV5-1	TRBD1	CASSLEGQGAFGYTF	TGCGCCAGCAGCTTGGAGGGACAGGGGGCGTTCGGCTACACCTTC
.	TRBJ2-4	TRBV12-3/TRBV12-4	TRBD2	CASSIAGGVKNIQYF	TGTGCCAGCAGTATAGCGGGAGGGGTCAAAAACATTCAGTACTTC
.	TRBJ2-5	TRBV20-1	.	CSAPTSGRKTQYF	TGCAGTGCTCCCACCTCCGGGAGAAAGACCCAGTACTTC
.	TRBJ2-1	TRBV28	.	CASSILGNEQFF	TGTGCCAGCAGTATACTAGGCAATGAGCAGTTCTTC
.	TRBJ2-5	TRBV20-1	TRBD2	CSARPGLAGQETQYF	TGCAGTGCTAGACCCGGACTAGCGGGCCAAGAGACCCAGTACTTC
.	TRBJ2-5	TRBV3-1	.	CASSQLQAAETQYF	TGTGCCAGCAGCCAACTCCAGGCAGCGGAGACCCAGTACTTC
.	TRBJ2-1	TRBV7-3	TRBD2	CASSLSGGAAEQFF	TGTGCCAGCAGCTTAAGCGGGGGGGCTGCTGAGCAGTTCTTC
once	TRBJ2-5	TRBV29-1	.	CSSGQRKETQYF	TGCAGCTCCGGACAGAGAAAGGAGACCCAGTACTTC
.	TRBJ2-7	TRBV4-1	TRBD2	CASSSPGTSGYEQYF	TGCGCCAGCAGCTCCCCCGGGACTAGCGGTTACGAGCAGTACTTC